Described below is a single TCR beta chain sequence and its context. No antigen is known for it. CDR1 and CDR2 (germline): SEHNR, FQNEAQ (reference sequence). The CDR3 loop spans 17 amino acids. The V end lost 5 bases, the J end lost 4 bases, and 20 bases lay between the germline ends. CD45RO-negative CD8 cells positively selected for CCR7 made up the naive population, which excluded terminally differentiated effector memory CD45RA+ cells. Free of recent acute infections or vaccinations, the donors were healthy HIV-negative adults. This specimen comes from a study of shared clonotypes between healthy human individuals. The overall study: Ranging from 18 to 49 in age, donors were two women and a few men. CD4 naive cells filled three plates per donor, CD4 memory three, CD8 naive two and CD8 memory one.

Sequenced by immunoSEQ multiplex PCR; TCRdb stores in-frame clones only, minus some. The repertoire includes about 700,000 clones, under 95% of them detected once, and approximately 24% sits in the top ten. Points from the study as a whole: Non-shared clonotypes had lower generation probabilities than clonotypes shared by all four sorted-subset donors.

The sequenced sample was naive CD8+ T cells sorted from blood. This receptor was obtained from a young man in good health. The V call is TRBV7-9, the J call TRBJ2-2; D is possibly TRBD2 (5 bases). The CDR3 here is CASSLGSGTGFTGELFF. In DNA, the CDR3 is TGTGCCAGCAGCCTAGGATCGGGAACTGGGTTCACCGGGGAGCTGTTTTTT. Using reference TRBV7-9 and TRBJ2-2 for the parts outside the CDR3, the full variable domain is DTGVSQNPRHKITKRGQNVTFRCDPISEHNRLYWYRQTLGQGPEFLTYFQNEAQLEKSRLLSDRFSAERPKGSFSTLEIQRTEQGDSAMYLCASSLGSGTGFTGELFFGEGSRLTVL.